These T cell receptor beta chains were read from a single sample in a study of shared clonotypes between healthy human individuals. Measured with immunoSEQ multiplex PCR; TCRdb has only the in-frame clones, and not every one. This sample yields some 490,000 clones, of which around 85% are seen a single time; 9.5% to 15% belongs to the top ten. Specimen: PBMCs. The receptors were sampled from a woman in her 40s in good health. Some clones in this sample may be carry-over from other donors' samples. The CDR3 runs from the conserved cysteine through the conserved F or W. D genes are given only for firm matches. Not every row has a clone size; where given, it reads once, few, many or a size class.

d_gene	v_gene	len	abundance	j_gene	CDR3nt	CDR3aa
NA	TRBV5-1	13	NA	TRBJ1-4	TGCGCCAGCCAGCGGGACGGGAATGAAAAACTGTTTTTT	CASQRDGNEKLFF
TRBD2	TRBV18	15	NA	TRBJ2-1	TGTGCCAGCTCGCCTCTAGCGGGAGGCTACAATGAGCAGTTCTTC	CASSPLAGGYNEQFF
NA	TRBV5-1	14	NA	TRBJ1-4	TGCGCCAGCAGCTTCATTAACAGCGCAGAAAAACTGTTTTTT	CASSFINSAEKLFF
NA	TRBV2	17	NA	TRBJ1-3	TGTGCCAGCGTCCTTCCAGGAAAACGACCCTCTGGAAACACCATATATTTT	CASVLPGKRPSGNTIYF
TRBD1	TRBV5-6	15	NA	TRBJ1-5	TGTGCCAGCAGCAGCTGGACAGGGGGCAATCAGCCCCAGCATTTT	CASSSWTGGNQPQHF
NA	TRBV30	15	once	TRBJ1-5	TGTGCCTGGAGCGGAGGGGATGGCAGCAATCAGCCCCAGCATTTT	CAWSGGDGSNQPQHF
NA	TRBV6-5	12	NA	TRBJ1-2	TGTGCCAGCAGCTCCCAAGGGGGAGGCTACACCTTC	CASSSQGGGYTF
NA	TRBV7-8	15	NA	TRBJ2-5	TGTGCCAGCAGCTTAACACTCGCAGGGAAAGAGACCCAGTACTTC	CASSLTLAGKETQYF
TRBD1	TRBV7-2	14	NA	TRBJ1-2	TGTGCCAGCAGCGCGACAGGGGGCCGCGGTGGCTACACCTTC	CASSATGGRGGYTF
TRBD1	TRBV2	16	NA	TRBJ2-1	TGTGCCAGCATTAACCCCGGGACAGGGGGCGGGGGTGAGCAGTTCTTC	CASINPGTGGGGEQFF
NA	TRBV21-1	16	NA	TRBJ2-1	TGTGCCAGCAGCACCCTCACCTTGTCGGGGCCCGATGAGCAGTTCTTC	CASSTLTLSGPDEQFF
NA	TRBV7-3	14	NA	TRBJ2-2	TGTGCCAGCAGGGAGAATCCCTCCACCGGGGAGCTGTTTTTT	CASRENPSTGELFF
NA	TRBV7-3	17	NA	TRBJ2-1	TGTGCCAGCAGCTTAAACCAAGCTGGAGGCGGCTACAATGAGCAGTTCTTC	CASSLNQAGGGYNEQFF
TRBD2	TRBV11-3	14	NA	TRBJ2-1	TGTGCCAGCAGCTTAGGGACTAGCGTCAATGAGCAGTTCTTC	CASSLGTSVNEQFF
NA	TRBV29-1	13	once	TRBJ2-1	TGCAGCGTTGCTTGGGGGATGCACAATGAGCAGTTCTTC	CSVAWGMHNEQFF
NA	TRBV23-1	11	NA	TRBJ2-5	TGCGCCAGCAGCCCTCCAGAGACCCAGTACTTC	CASSPPETQYF
TRBD1	TRBV6-4	13	few	TRBJ2-7	TGTGCCAGCAGAGGGACAGGGGGCAGGGCGGTGGACTTC	CASRGTGGRAVDF
TRBD2	TRBV10-2	18	NA	TRBJ2-7	TGCGCCAGTAATACCTCGGGACTAGCGGGAGGTCTTTGCTACGAGCAGTACTTC	CASNTSGLAGGLCYEQYF
NA	TRBV7-2	14	NA	TRBJ1-1	TGTGCCAGCAGCTCATCCTTGGTGAACACTGAAGCTTTCTTT	CASSSSLVNTEAFF
TRBD1	TRBV30	16	NA	TRBJ2-6	TGTGCCTGGAGTGCCGGACAGGGGGTGGGGGCCAACGTCCTGACTTTC	CAWSAGQGVGANVLTF
TRBD2	TRBV7-2	18	many	TRBJ2-1	TGTGCCAGCAGCCGCCCTCCGGGGGCTAGCGGGAATAGAAATGAGCAGTTCTTC	CASSRPPGASGNRNEQFF
TRBD1	TRBV7-2	16	few	TRBJ2-2	TGTGCCAGCAGCTCGGACAGGGGGTTGAACACCGGGGAGCTGTTTTTT	CASSSDRGLNTGELFF
TRBD2	TRBV5-1	15	NA	TRBJ2-5	TGCGCCAGCAGCTGGGCTAGCGGAGAGGGGGAGACCCAGTACTTC	CASSWASGEGETQYF
TRBD1	TRBV11-2	14	many	TRBJ2-3	TGTGCCAGCAGCTTAGAAAGGGGGCAGGATACGCAGTATTTT	CASSLERGQDTQYF
TRBD1	TRBV6-5	14	NA	TRBJ2-7	TGTGCCAGCAGCCCTACCGAGACAGGGGTCGAGCAGTACTTC	CASSPTETGVEQYF
TRBD1	TRBV29-1	15	NA	TRBJ2-2	TGCAGCGCCACCGGGACAGGGAATAACACCGGGGAGCTGTTTTTT	CSATGTGNNTGELFF
NA	TRBV5-1	12	NA	TRBJ2-2	TGCGCCAGCAGCCCTGTCCCCGTGGAGCTGTTTTTT	CASSPVPVELFF
NA	TRBV2	13	NA	TRBJ2-7	TGTGCCAGCAGGACAGGACTAGTTGGCGAGCAGTACTTC	CASRTGLVGEQYF
NA	TRBV4-2	15	NA	TRBJ2-7	TGTGCCAGCAGCTTGTTAAGTGCCCCGGCCTTCGAGCAGTACTTC	CASSLLSAPAFEQYF
TRBD2	TRBV6-1	15	NA	TRBJ2-1	TGTGCCAGCAGCCCCCTAGCGGCGGCCTACAATGAGCAGTTCTTC	CASSPLAAAYNEQFF
NA	TRBV28	12	once	TRBJ1-5	TGTGCCAGCAGTTTTGAGTGGAGGCCCCAGCATTTT	CASSFEWRPQHF
NA	TRBV5-1	15	NA	TRBJ2-4	TGCGCCAGCAGCTTGGGGGGAACAGCCAAAAACATTCAGTACTTC	CASSLGGTAKNIQYF
TRBD1	TRBV5-1	14	NA	TRBJ1-2	TGCGCCAGCAGCTTCGACGGGACAGACTATGGCTACACCTTC	CASSFDGTDYGYTF
TRBD1	TRBV18	18	NA	TRBJ2-5	TGTGCCAGCTCACCACGAGGTGAACAGACAGGGGTTATGGAGACCCAGTACTTC	CASSPRGEQTGVMETQYF
NA	TRBV2	12	many	TRBJ1-5	TGTGCCAGCAGTGACAGCAATCAGCCCCAGCATTTT	CASSDSNQPQHF
NA	TRBV5-1	14	NA	TRBJ2-7	TGCGCCAGCAGCTTTGGGAGGGGGCTGCCCGAGCAGTACTTC	CASSFGRGLPEQYF
TRBD1	TRBV27	15	NA	TRBJ2-7	TGTGCCAGCAGTGAACAGGGGGGACTCCCCTACGAGCAGTACTTC	CASSEQGGLPYEQYF
NA	TRBV29-1	12	NA	TRBJ2-7	TGCAGCGTTGAAAACAGTGCCTACGAGCAGTACTTC	CSVENSAYEQYF
NA	TRBV28	14	NA	TRBJ1-5	TGTGCCAGCAGTTTAACAGGCTACAATCAGCCCCAGCATTTT	CASSLTGYNQPQHF
NA	TRBV6-7	15	NA	TRBJ1-2	TGTGCCAGCAGCCCACTCGGGCCAGGGAGGAATGGCTACACCTTC	CASSPLGPGRNGYTF
TRBD2	TRBV10-3	16	NA	TRBJ2-7	TGTGCCATCAGTGGTAGCGGGAGGTCACCCACCTACGAGCAGTACTTC	CAISGSGRSPTYEQYF
TRBD2	TRBV7-2	14	NA	TRBJ2-7	TGTGCCAGCAGCAAACTAGCGGGAGGGTACGAGCAGTACTTC	CASSKLAGGYEQYF